This T cell receptor (beta chain) was recovered during a study of CD8+CD57+ T cells in acquired aplastic anemia. This clonotype was seen more than once but under ten times. CDR1 is LNHDA, CDR2 SQIVND, per germline (reference sequence). V lost 1 base, J lost 11 bases, and 14 bases stayed unmatched. The CDR3 spans 17 residues. The TCR beta profiling, which covered VDJ combination and CDR3 sequence, was carried out using genomic DNA as the template. TCRdb independently ran MiXCR on the reads; one entry per CDR3 protein. The table has 150,000 to 200,000 distinct CDR3 sequences, around three fifths seen once.

The V gene is TRBV19, the J gene TRBJ2-3; 11 bases fit TRBD2. The sequence was collected from a human donor with severe aplastic anemia or a healthy control (not recorded which). Material for sequencing was sorted CD4+, CD8+, or CD8+CD57+ T cells (not recorded which) from PBMCs. The CDR3 sequence: CASSIGLGLADYNEQYF. For the CDR3, the DNA is TGTGCCAGTAGTATAGGGCTGGGACTAGCGGATTACAATGAGCAGTATTTT. Filled out from reference TRBV19 and TRBJ2-3, the complete variable domain reads DGGITQSPKYLFRKEGQNVTLSCEQNLNHDAMYWYRQDPGQGLRLIYYSQIVNDFQKGDIAEGYSVSREKKESFPLTVTSAQKNPTAFYLCASSIGLGLADYNEQYFGPGTRLTVL.